These 5 T cell receptor beta chains were sequenced from one sample in a study of tumor-infiltrating lymphocytes in primary liver carcinoma (dated by TCRdb to the late 2010s). The listed sequencing device is Illumina HiSeq 2500. Using a constant-region primer and ProtoScript II reverse transcriptase, TCRbeta-specific cDNA was reverse-transcribed from about 0.45 ug total RNA. Three nested multiplex PCR rounds, following a slightly modified ARM-PCR procedure, were used to build the TCRbeta libraries. The first two PCR rounds used multiplex TRBV1-TRBV30 forward primers with a Cbeta reverse primer, each for 10 cycles. The public reads were run again by TCRdb, first through fastp at Q25 and then through MiXCR, and only productive beta chains were kept. One record per CDR3 amino acid sequence lists the most common genes and DNA. The sample profile shows around 330,000 distinct CDR3 sequences; 45% to 70% of them were found once. Over 15% of the sample comes from the top ten.

Blood RNA was extracted from unsorted whole blood using TRIzol reagent, and germline DNA was obtained with the DNeasy Blood & Tissue kit. The sequencing input was peripheral blood. The source of these receptors is a woman aged 25 to 45 with primary liver carcinoma and hepatitis B virus infection.

Note on this clonotype: At one boundary the junction diverges from the germline segment, which might be a read error. This chain links TRBV11-1 with TRBJ2-7; D not certain. Looked up from germline, CDR1 is SGHAT and CDR2 is FQDESV (reference sequence). The CDR3 covers 12 residues. The CDR3 sequence is CASSLGPTELYF. The CDR3 coding sequence is TGTGCCAGCAGTTTAGGTCCCACCGAGCTGTACTTC.

Notes on this clonotype: One base away lies a much larger clone, so this may be a sequencing read error. The V gene is TRBV12-3 or TRBV12-4, the J gene TRBJ2-1; D tentatively reads TRBD1 or TRBD2 (5 bases each). The CDR3 extends over 16 amino acids. This chain's CDR3 is CTSSLGVAKGFDEQFF. CDR3 sequence (DNA): TGTACCAGCAGCCTGGGGGTAGCGAAGGGTTTCGATGAGCAGTTCTTC.

The chain is built from TRBV12-3 or TRBV12-4 and TRBJ2-1; unclear D gene. V shed 6 bases and J shed 0 bases, with 15 bases lying between them. The CDR3 loop spans 16 amino acids. The CDR3 here is CASSLMGGNSYNEQFF. CDR3 DNA sequence: TGTGCCAGCAGCTTAATGGGCGGTAACTCCTACAATGAGCAGTTCTTC.

The chain uses TRBV6-6 and TRBJ2-5; 10 bases map to TRBD1. The CDR3 length is 15 residues. The J segment lost 5 bases and the V segment lost 5 bases, leaving 8 bases of the junction unmatched. The germline V gene has CDR1 MNHNY and CDR2 SVGAGI (reference sequence). Here the CDR3 DNA reads TGTGCCAGCAGTGGTTTGGGACAGGGGTTGGAGACCCAGTACTTC. It codes for CASSGLGQGLETQYF.

This clonotype has at least ten counts. The chain has TRBV6-6 and TRBJ1-3; no reliable D call. Germline assignment: CDR1 MNHNY and CDR2 SVGAGI (reference sequence). Trimming pared 2 bases from V and 0 bases from J, leaving 5 bases between. The CDR3 has 14 amino acids. The CDR3 nucleotides read TGTGCCAGCAGTTACAGGAGCTCTGGAAACACCATATATTTT. This translates into CASSYRSSGNTIYF.